Listed here are 32 T cell receptor beta chains from one sample, sequenced in a study of a mutant IDH1 vaccine in newly diagnosed glioma. Sequencing was performed with immunoSEQ multiplex PCR; in TCRdb, only in-frame clones are kept and a portion is missing. This table holds 30,000 to 40,000 clones, 80% to 85% found once. Antigen specificity for these receptors is unknown. Regarding time point: week 35, safety follow-up. Vaccine doses each comprised 300 ug of mutant IDH1 20-mer peptide, with topical imiquimod. The sequencing here drew on PBMCs, taken from a glioma patient whose treatment included an IDH1 peptide vaccine. These TCRs come from a woman younger than 35 with glioma.

In DNA form, the CDR3 reads TGTGCCAGCAGTGAAGCCTTGGGGACTGGAAACACCATATATTTT. Translation gives CASSEALGTGNTIYF. The chain uses TRBV6-1 and TRBJ1-3; D is unclear. The CDR3 runs 15 residues. Germline V CDR1 and CDR2: MNHNS, SASEGT. The ends were cut back, 0 bases at V and 2 bases at J, with 8 bases in the middle.

The chain recombines TRBV11-3 with TRBJ1-2, with 10 nucleotides matching TRBD1. CDR1 and CDR2 from the germline V gene are SGHNT and YENEEA. The CDR3 totals 15 residues. V gave up 0 bases and J gave up 4 bases; unmatched junction bases: 2. This CDR3 is CASSLDRDRGYGYTF. The DNA for the CDR3 is TGTGCCAGCAGCTTAGACCGGGACAGGGGCTATGGCTACACCTTC.

V gene TRBV29-1 combines with J gene TRBJ2-7; TRBD1 aligns across 9 bases. The length of the CDR3 is 14 residues. From germline, CDR1 is SQVTM and CDR2 ANQGSEA. Unmatched junction bases numbered 6, after V lost 6 bases and J lost 0 bases. The CDR3 nucleotides are TGCAGCGTCCGGACAGGGGAGAGCTCCTACGAGCAGTACTTC. This translates into CSVRTGESSYEQYF.

In its sample, this clone was seen once. The chain combines TRBV5-1 with TRBJ1-6; possible D gene TRBD1, 6 bases. V dropped 3 bases and J dropped 9 bases, with 13 bases sitting between them. The CDR3 has 14 residues. Germline V lookup: CDR1 SGHRS, CDR2 YFSETQ. The CDR3 region has the DNA TGCGCCAGCAGCTCGGACAGCCCGGGTTCACCCCTCCACTTT. This codes for CASSSDSPGSPLHF.

J is TRBJ1-2 and V is TRBV6-6; perhaps TRBD1 as D (6 bases). This CDR3 region has 14 residues. The V end lost 8 bases, the J end lost 5 bases, and 18 bases lay between the germline ends. CDR1 MNHNY and CDR2 SVGAGI come from the germline V gene (reference sequence). CDR3 region: CASSDGGGVYGYTF. Here the CDR3 DNA reads TGTGCCAGCTCCGACGGGGGCGGTGTGTATGGCTACACCTTC.

The chain is built from TRBV7-8 and TRBJ2-3; TRBD2 aligns across 8 bases. The CDR3 is 19 residues long. Per the germline V gene, CDR1 is SGHVS and CDR2 is FQNEAQ. Trimming cost V 3 bases and J 1 base; bases outside gene matches: 15. This chain's CDR3 is CASSLGRTSGTRGTDTQYF. The CDR3 region has the DNA TGTGCCAGCAGCTTGGGGCGGACCTCCGGGACTAGGGGCACAGATACGCAGTATTTT.

The sample holds one count of this clone. This sequence joins TRBV6-5 and TRBJ2-7; no reliable D call. From germline, CDR1 is MNHEY and CDR2 SVGAGI. The CDR3 extends over 12 amino acids. Trimming shortened V by 6 bases and J by 6 bases, and 12 bases separated the two germline ends. CDR3 DNA: TGTGCCAGCAGCACCCCCGGAGCCGAGCAGTACTTC. Translating gives CASSTPGAEQYF.

This chain connects TRBV20-1 to TRBJ2-3, with D unresolved. Germline assignment: CDR1 DFQATT and CDR2 SNEGSKA (reference sequence). The CDR3 is 11 residues long. The V and J ends lost 6 bases and 6 bases respectively, with 10 bases between them. In DNA form, the CDR3 reads TGCAGTGCCAGCAGGACGGATACGCAGTATTTT. Protein product: CSASRTDTQYF.

The rearrangement links TRBV9 to TRBJ2-3; D gene unclear. Deletions cut 3 bases from V and 7 bases from J, with 15 bases between. Germline V gene sequence: CDR1 SGDLS, CDR2 YYNGEE. The CDR3 runs to 14 residues. This chain's CDR3 is CASSARLSTNTQYF. DNA of the CDR3: TGTGCCAGCAGCGCCCGACTGAGCACTAATACGCAGTATTTT.

DNA of the CDR3: TGCGCCAGCAGCCACGTATTGTCGGCGGTGAGTGAGCAGTTCTTC. Translating it yields CASSHVLSAVSEQFF. The chain links TRBV5-1 to TRBJ2-1, with no clear D. Germline lookup yields CDR1 SGHRS and CDR2 YFSETQ. The CDR3 has 15 residues. V was cut by 4 bases and J by 9 bases, with 20 bases left in between.

With respect to this clone: In the same sample, other DNA sequences code for this CDR3. The rearrangement uses TRBV15 and TRBJ1-1; D gene uncertain. The germline V and J ends were trimmed by 3 bases and 3 bases, with 2 bases remaining between them. The CDR3 totals 11 residues. Germline V gene data show CDR1 as LNHNV and CDR2 as YYDKDF (reference sequence). The CDR3 nucleotides are TGTGCCACCAGCAGGGACACTGAAGCTTTCTTT. This gives the protein CATSRDTEAFF.

V gene TRBV23-1 combines with J gene TRBJ2-1, with D possibly being TRBD1 or TRBD2 (5 bases each). TRBV23-1 qualifies as an ORF whose function is uncertain. The CDR3 runs to 16 residues. The V end lost 3 bases, the J end lost 2 bases, and 14 bases lay between the germline ends. CDR3 loop: CASSQGRVGAYNEQFF. The CDR3 bases are TGCGCCAGCAGTCAGGGGCGGGTAGGCGCCTACAATGAGCAGTTCTTC.

The chain joins TRBV11-2 to TRBJ1-2; D is uncertain. Per germline, CDR1 SGHAT and CDR2 FQNNGV. CDR3 length: 13 residues. V lost 4 bases and J lost 8, with 14 bases in between. CDR3 nucleotide sequence: TGTGCCAGCAGCTCAGGCTACTGGGAGGGCTACACCTTC. Translating it yields CASSSGYWEGYTF.

The J gene is TRBJ2-4, the V gene TRBV5-6, with a weak D call TRBD1 (7 bases). The V end lost 1 base, the J end lost 8 bases, and 10 bases lay between the germline ends. CDR1 SGHDT and CDR2 YYEEEE come from the germline V gene. The CDR3 runs 13 residues. The CDR3 coding sequence is TGTGCCAGCAGCTTGCCAGGGGGGCACATTCAGTACTTC. It encodes CASSLPGGHIQYF.

V is TRBV6-1 and J is TRBJ1-2; D remains ambiguous. Germline loops: CDR1 MNHNS, CDR2 SASEGT. V dropped 2 bases and J dropped 4 bases, with 11 bases sitting between them. The CDR3 sequence is 14 residues long. CDR3 amino acids: CASSEPAGPYGYTF. The CDR3 nucleotides read TGTGCCAGCAGTGAACCCGCCGGGCCCTATGGCTACACCTTC.

The chain is built from TRBV7-9 and TRBJ2-5, with D uncertain. Trimming left V 2 bases short and J 1 base short, with 8 bases between. Germline V lookup: CDR1 SEHNR, CDR2 FQNEAQ (reference sequence). The CDR3 loop spans 14 amino acids. The CDR3 here is CASSLRQSQETQYF. CDR3 nucleotides: TGTGCCAGCAGCTTAAGGCAAAGCCAAGAGACCCAGTACTTC.

The genes are TRBV5-1 and TRBJ2-2; 7 bases line up with TRBD1. Germline loops: CDR1 SGHRS, CDR2 YFSETQ. J was trimmed by 1 base and V by 5 bases; bases with no gene match: 5. The CDR3 is made up of 15 amino acids. DNA of the CDR3: TGCGCCAGCAGGCTAGGACAGGAGAACACCGGGGAGCTGTTTTTT. It is translated as CASRLGQENTGELFF.

The chain is built from TRBV19 and TRBJ1-2; TRBD1 matches 8 bases. The germline gives CDR1 LNHDA, CDR2 SQIVND (reference sequence). The CDR3 length is 12 residues. The ends lost 6 bases at V and 10 bases at J; junction bases unmatched: 7. CDR3 DNA sequence: TGTGCCAGTAGGCGGACAGGGACGGACTACACCTTC. It specifies CASRRTGTDYTF.

This clone was counted once. V is TRBV7-9 and J is TRBJ2-7, with 8 bases aligning to TRBD1. Germline V gene data show CDR1 as SEHNR and CDR2 as FQNEAQ (reference sequence). The CDR3 contains 13 residues. The V and J ends lost 5 bases and 3 bases, in that order; junction bases with no gene match: 3. CDR3: CASSQGAYYEQYF. The CDR3 coding sequence is TGTGCCAGCAGCCAGGGGGCCTACTACGAGCAGTACTTC.

The CDR3 reads CSVEGNQPQHF. The CDR3 DNA reads TGCAGCGTTGAGGGCAATCAGCCCCAGCATTTT. The rearrangement links TRBV29-1 to TRBJ1-5; D unresolved. This CDR3 is built from 11 residues. V was trimmed by 3 bases and J by 2 bases, leaving 2 bases between them. Looked up from germline, CDR1 is SQVTM and CDR2 is ANQGSEA.

The chain carries TRBV20-1 and TRBJ2-5; D not certain. The CDR3 consists of 10 residues. Trimming took 2 bases from V and 3 from J, leaving 1 base between them. Germline V gene sequence: CDR1 DFQATT, CDR2 SNEGSKA (reference sequence). The CDR3 coding sequence is TGCAGTGCTAGAAAAGAGACCCAGTACTTC. Translating gives CSARKETQYF.

This chain joins TRBV19 and TRBJ2-2, with D unresolved. CDR1 is LNHDA, CDR2 SQIVND, per germline (reference sequence). CDR3 size: 15 residues. The V gene lost 3 bases and the J gene lost 0 bases, with 8 bases spanning the gap. The CDR3 loop reads CASSINSANTGELFF. The CDR3 region has the DNA TGTGCCAGTAGTATTAATAGTGCGAACACCGGGGAGCTGTTTTTT.

This CDR3 reads CASSELPGRASAFF. The CDR3, as DNA: TGTGCCAGCAGTGAGCTGCCAGGGAGAGCATCGGCTTTCTTT. The genes are TRBV6-1 and TRBJ1-1, with D maybe TRBD1 (5 bases). This CDR3 is built from 14 residues. In germline, CDR1 is MNHNS, CDR2 SASEGT. V gave up 3 bases and J gave up 11 bases, with 19 bases separating them.

The table lists this clone with a count of one. The CDR3 DNA reads as TGTGCCAGTAGTATTCTAGCGGGTCACCAGTTCTTC. This sequence encodes CASSILAGHQFF. The chain combines TRBV19 with TRBJ2-1; 8 nucleotides agree with TRBD2. The CDR3 covers 12 residues. Germline V gene data show CDR1 as LNHDA and CDR2 as SQIVND (reference sequence). The ends lost 3 bases at V and 13 bases at J; junction bases unmatched: 5.

The V and J genes are TRBV19 and TRBJ1-2, with TRBD1 matching over 8 bases. V was clipped by 8 bases and J by 0 bases; unmatched bases: 20. Germline CDR1 is LNHDA and CDR2 is SQIVND (reference sequence). The CDR3 spans 19 residues. The CDR3 region is CASSNLLPGGFVANYGYTF. In DNA form, the CDR3 reads TGTGCCAGTTCCAACCTCCTGCCAGGGGGCTTTGTAGCTAACTATGGCTACACCTTC.

V gene TRBV6-5 combines with J gene TRBJ2-7, with 11 bases fitting TRBD1. This CDR3 is 16 amino acids long. Germline V gene data show CDR1 as MNHEY and CDR2 as SVGAGI. V shed 4 bases, J shed 1 base, and the junction held 6 bases outside the gene matches. The chain's CDR3 is CASSSTGTGGSYEQYF. In DNA form, the CDR3 reads TGTGCCAGCAGTTCGACCGGGACAGGGGGGTCCTACGAGCAGTACTTC.

This rearrangement joins TRBV30 to TRBJ2-5, with 8 bases fitting TRBD1. Per germline, CDR1 GTSNPN and CDR2 SVGIG (reference sequence). The J segment lost 11 bases and the V segment lost 4 bases, leaving 12 bases of the junction unmatched. CDR3 size: 13 residues. CDR3 in amino acids: CAWTPLGTGEQYF. The CDR3 nucleotides are TGTGCCTGGACCCCTCTAGGGACAGGAGAGCAGTACTTC.

The V call is TRBV29-1, the J call TRBJ1-5, with 12 bases lining up with TRBD1. With V trimmed by 6 bases and J by 5 bases, 2 bases remained unmatched. The CDR3 contains 13 residues. The V gene's germline CDR1 is SQVTM and CDR2 ANQGSEA. In DNA form, the CDR3 reads TGCAGCGTGGGGACAGGGGGCGATCAGCCCCAGCATTTT. Translating it yields CSVGTGGDQPQHF.

The rearrangement links TRBV27 to TRBJ1-6; 8 bases are a match to TRBD1. The V segment lost 5 bases and the J segment 4 bases; nucleotides outside the gene matches: 1. The CDR3 has 14 residues. Germline CDR1 reads MNHEY; CDR2 reads SMNVEV (reference sequence). The CDR3 sequence: CASSTGGYNSPLHF. CDR3 DNA: TGTGCCAGCAGTACAGGGGGGTATAATTCACCCCTCCACTTT.

The V and J genes are TRBV5-1 and TRBJ2-3, with D unclear. The V gene lost 0 bases and the J gene lost 6 bases, with 11 bases spanning the gap. Germline assignment: CDR1 SGHRS and CDR2 YFSETQ. This CDR3 is built from 14 residues. The CDR3 nucleotides read TGCGCCAGCAGCTTGGGAAACTCCGTGGATACGCAGTATTTT. It encodes CASSLGNSVDTQYF.

The chain uses TRBV9 and TRBJ1-6; tentative D call: TRBD1 (5 bases). CDR1 and CDR2 from the germline V gene are SGDLS and YYNGEE. V was pared by 0 bases and J by 10 bases, with 11 bases between. The CDR3 is made up of 14 amino acids. CDR3 coding DNA: TGTGCCAGCAGCGTAGGTACAGGAGAATCACCCCTCCACTTT. Its protein product is CASSVGTGESPLHF.

The chain recombines TRBV2 with TRBJ2-1; 10 bases are a match to TRBD2. The CDR3 is 15 residues long. Looked up from germline, CDR1 is SNHLY and CDR2 is FYNNEI. Trimming took 6 bases from V and 3 from J; bases not matched to a gene: 5. CDR3 sequence (DNA): TGTGCCAGCAGAAGCGGGGGGGCGGGCTACAATGAGCAGTTCTTC. Translation: CASRSGGAGYNEQFF.